The 8 T cell receptor beta chains presented below share a single source sample, sequenced in a study of blood T cell repertoires in COVID-19. The table came from immunoSEQ multiplex PCR; TCRdb's copy has only in-frame clones and leaves some out. Here the sample spans roughly 30,000 clones, roughly 89% being singletons. Material: peripheral blood. The source is a human donor with acute or convalescent COVID-19. The donor label of this sample is uncertain.

V and J are TRBV6-2 or TRBV6-3 and TRBJ2-2; weak D call: TRBD1 (6 bases). The CDR3 runs 16 residues. V lost 4 bases and J 7 bases, leaving 19 bases between the germline ends. CDR1 and CDR2 (germline): MNHEY, SVGEGT. CDR3 loop: CASSSITGPLGGELFF. The CDR3 DNA is TGTGCCAGCAGTTCCATAACAGGGCCCCTCGGCGGGGAGCTGTTTTTT.

The chain combines TRBV19 with TRBJ2-2; 7 positions match TRBD1. This CDR3 spans 14 amino acids. Germline CDR1 LNHDA, CDR2 SQIVND (reference sequence). Losses at the gene ends were 3 bases for V and 7 bases for J; bases not matched to a gene: 5. CDR3 DNA sequence: TGTGCCAGTAGTATTATACAGGGGAGCGGGGAGCTGTTTTTT. This gives the protein CASSIIQGSGELFF.

The chain employs TRBV3-1 (or the pseudogene TRBV3-2) and TRBJ2-3; 10 positions agree with TRBD2. This CDR3 region has 17 residues. Trimming cost V 4 bases and J 2 bases; bases outside gene matches: 9. Germline assignment: CDR1 LGHDT and CDR2 YNNKEL (reference sequence). The CDR3: CASSRAGGQINTDTQYF. The DNA of the CDR3 is TGTGCCAGCAGCCGAGCGGGGGGGCAAATAAACACAGATACGCAGTATTTT.

The rearrangement links TRBV4-2 to TRBJ1-3, with 7 bases matching TRBD1. Germline lookup yields CDR1 LGHNA and CDR2 YNFKEQ. The V segment lost 4 bases and the J segment 1 base; nucleotides outside the gene matches: 13. This CDR3 contains 18 residues. The CDR3 DNA follows: TGTGCCAGCAGCCCCTTGACGACAGGGAAAGGATCTGGAAACACCATATATTTT. As protein: CASSPLTTGKGSGNTIYF.

The CDR3 bases are TGTGCCAGCAGCTCTAGCTTCTCGGGATTGGCCACTGAAGCTTTCTTT. It yields the protein CASSSSFSGLATEAFF. The chain couples TRBV13 to TRBJ1-1, with no clear D. The CDR3 loop spans 16 amino acids. Trimming stripped 4 bases from V and 4 bases from J, with 19 bases between. CDR1 and CDR2 (germline): PRHDT, FYEKMQ (reference sequence).

The V and J genes are TRBV3-1 (or the pseudogene TRBV3-2) and TRBJ1-2, with D unresolved. The CDR3 totals 16 residues. V was cut by 1 base and J by 7 bases, with 19 bases left in between. In germline, CDR1 is LGHDT, CDR2 YNNKEL (reference sequence). The CDR3 sequence is CASSQAFRNAAGGYTF. The CDR3 DNA sequence: TGTGCCAGCAGCCAAGCTTTTCGTAACGCGGCGGGTGGCTACACCTTC.

Notes on this clone: Compared with germline, one end of the junction differs, possibly owing to a read error. The chain employs TRBV5-8 and TRBJ1-4, with D hard to call. The length of the CDR3 is 8 residues. The germline gives CDR1 SGHTS, CDR2 YDEGEE. The CDR3 loop is CASSREGF. In DNA, the CDR3 is TGTGCCAGCAGCCGGGAGGGCTTT.

The chain uses TRBV6-5 and TRBJ2-1; 10 bases align to TRBD1. Unmatched junction bases numbered 6, after V lost 7 bases and J lost 6 bases. CDR1 is MNHEY, CDR2 SVGAGI, per germline. The length of the CDR3 is 14 residues. CDR3 coding DNA: TGTGCCAGCAAGGACAGGGGGGGTTTCAATGAGCAGTTCTTC. This sequence encodes CASKDRGGFNEQFF.